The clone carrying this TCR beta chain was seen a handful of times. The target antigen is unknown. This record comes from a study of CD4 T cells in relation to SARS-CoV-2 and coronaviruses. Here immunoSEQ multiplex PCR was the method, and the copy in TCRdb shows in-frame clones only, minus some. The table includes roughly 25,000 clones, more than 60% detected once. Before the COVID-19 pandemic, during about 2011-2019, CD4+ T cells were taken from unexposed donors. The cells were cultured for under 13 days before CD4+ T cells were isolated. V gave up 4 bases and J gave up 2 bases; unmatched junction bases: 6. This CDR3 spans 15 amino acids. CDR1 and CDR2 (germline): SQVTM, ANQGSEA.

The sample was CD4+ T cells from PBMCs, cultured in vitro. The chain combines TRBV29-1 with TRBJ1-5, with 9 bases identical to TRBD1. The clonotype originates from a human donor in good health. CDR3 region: CSVVTGGLGNQPQHF. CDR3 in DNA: TGCAGCGTTGTGACAGGGGGACTAGGCAATCAGCCCCAGCATTTT.